Listed here are 23 T cell receptor beta chains from one sample, sequenced in a study of CD8+CD57+ T cells in acquired aplastic anemia. Flow cytometry had shown expanded CD8+CD57+ cells in the patients chosen for sequencing. According to the study, genomic DNA was the template for TCR beta VDJ and CDR3 profiling. From the reads, TCRdb called clonotypes with MiXCR, one entry per CDR3 protein. In the table there are hundreds of thousands of distinct CDR3 sequences, around 30% of which are singletons. Sequenced material: sorted CD4+, CD8+, or CD8+CD57+ T cells (not recorded which) from PBMCs. The source is a human donor with aplastic anemia.

The rearrangement uses TRBV10-2 and TRBJ2-1; 8 bases map to TRBD1. Trimming removed 4 bases from V and 0 bases from J; junction bases left unmatched: 2. The CDR3 runs 15 residues. From germline, CDR1 is WSHSY and CDR2 SAAADI. DNA of the CDR3: TGCGCCAGCAGTGCCAGGGGGCTCTCCTACAATGAGCAGTTCTTC. Its translation: CASSARGLSYNEQFF.

At least ten counts were recorded for this clonotype. V usage is TRBV19 and J usage is TRBJ2-3, with TRBD1 matching 8 bases. The length of the CDR3 is 15 residues. J gave up 3 bases and V 3 bases, and 5 bases lay outside the gene matches. Germline CDR1 LNHDA, CDR2 SQIVND (reference sequence). The DNA of the CDR3 is TGTGCCAGTAGTATTTGGACAGGGCGAACAGATACGCAGTATTTT. Its translation: CASSIWTGRTDTQYF.

In this sample, this clonotype turned up many times. This chain joins TRBV20-1 and TRBJ2-7; 12 nucleotides agree with TRBD2. Trimming cost V 4 bases and J 6 bases; bases outside gene matches: 4. Germline V lookup: CDR1 DFQATT, CDR2 SNEGSKA (reference sequence). The CDR3 has 13 amino acids. This CDR3 is CSATSGRAFEQYF. CDR3 bases: TGCAGTGCTACTAGCGGGAGGGCCTTCGAGCAGTACTTC.

This clonotype was seen ten or more times. The genes are TRBV9 and TRBJ2-7; D may be TRBD1 or TRBD2 (5 bases each). With 3 bases removed from V and 3 bases from J, the gap between germline ends came to 13 bases. This CDR3 spans 14 amino acids. Germline CDR1 is SGDLS and CDR2 is YYNGEE. Here the CDR3 reads CASSEHGDGYEQYF. CDR3 bases: TGTGCCAGCAGCGAACATGGGGACGGCTACGAGCAGTACTTC.

The J gene is TRBJ1-3, the V gene TRBV30; D may be TRBD1 (5 bases). V lost 2 bases and J lost 4, with 9 bases in between. The CDR3 is made up of 13 amino acids. Germline CDR1 and CDR2: GTSNPN and SVGIG (reference sequence). Here the CDR3 reads CAWSLGGGNTIYF. CDR3 sequence (DNA): TGTGCCTGGAGTCTGGGGGGAGGAAACACCATATATTTT.

This clonotype has only a few counts. The chain uses TRBV12-3 or TRBV12-4 and TRBJ2-1, with 9 bases aligning to TRBD1. V lost 6 bases and J lost 8; bases outside the gene matches: 8. CDR3 length: 14 amino acids. The CDR3: CASSGDRAGDEQFF. The CDR3 DNA is TGTGCCAGCAGCGGGGACAGGGCAGGCGATGAGCAGTTCTTC.

This rearrangement joins TRBV20-1 to TRBJ1-5; 9 positions agree with TRBD1. The CDR3 spans 14 residues. Losses at the gene ends were 5 bases for V and 2 bases for J; bases not matched to a gene: 4. The V gene's germline CDR1 is DFQATT and CDR2 SNEGSKA (reference sequence). The CDR3 protein is CSAGDRVRNQPQHF. The CDR3 bases are TGCAGTGCTGGGGACAGGGTACGCAATCAGCCCCAGCATTTT.

The CDR3 protein is CASSLIQGRSNQPQHF. DNA of the CDR3: TGTGCCAGCAGCTTGATACAGGGACGGAGCAATCAGCCCCAGCATTTT. The V call is TRBV11-2, the J call TRBJ1-5; possible D gene TRBD1, 6 bases. Germline assignment: CDR1 SGHAT and CDR2 FQNNGV. This CDR3 is built from 16 residues. Trimming removed 3 bases at V and 1 base at J, with 13 bases between.

The chain couples TRBV6-5 to TRBJ1-5; D remains ambiguous. The germline V gene has CDR1 MNHEY and CDR2 SVGAGI. This CDR3 has 13 amino acids. The V and J ends lost 0 bases and 3 bases respectively, with 3 bases between them. The CDR3 nucleotides are TGTGCCAGCAGTTACTCGGTCAATCAGCCCCAGCATTTT. As protein: CASSYSVNQPQHF.

This clonotype was detected many times. The chain uses TRBV10-3 and TRBJ1-5; D unresolved. From germline, CDR1 is ENHRY and CDR2 SYGVKD. This CDR3 has 16 residues. Trimming left V 0 bases short and J 3 bases short, with 12 bases between. CDR3 in amino acids: CAISESILILNQPQHF. CDR3 bases: TGTGCCATCAGTGAGTCGATCCTAATCCTCAATCAGCCCCAGCATTTT.

This clonotype was counted many times. The V gene is TRBV5-6, the J gene TRBJ2-7; the D gene could be TRBD1 or TRBD2 (5 bases each). The length of the CDR3 is 15 residues. The germline gives CDR1 SGHDT, CDR2 YYEEEE. The ends were cut back, 3 bases at V and 2 bases at J, with 15 bases in the middle. The CDR3 here is CASSYRDPGAYEQYF. DNA for the CDR3: TGTGCCAGCAGCTACCGGGACCCCGGGGCCTACGAGCAGTACTTC.

The chain links TRBV7-8 to TRBJ2-1; the match to TRBD1 covers 9 bases. The CDR3 extends over 15 amino acids. The V gene end was trimmed by 5 bases and the J gene end by 10 bases; junction bases not matched to a gene: 12. Germline CDR1 SGHVS, CDR2 FQNEAQ. The CDR3 here is CASSPGTGHVSEQFF. In DNA, the CDR3 is TGTGCCAGCAGCCCCGGGACAGGGCATGTAAGCGAGCAGTTCTTC.

A note on this clonotype: This sequence may be a read error, since a much larger clone differs from it by one base. The chain links TRBV10-2 to TRBJ2-3, with 9 positions matching TRBD2. Germline CDR1 WSHSY, CDR2 SAAADI. Germline trimming cut 2 bases from V and 4 bases from J; bases unmatched to any gene: 10. CDR3 length equals 17 residues. CDR3: CASSEAVAGVGADTQYF. In DNA, the CDR3 is TGCGCCAGCAGTGAGGCGGTAGCGGGAGTTGGTGCAGATACGCAGTATTTT.

On this clonotype: With a much larger clone just one base away, this may be a read error. The chain has TRBV19 and TRBJ2-3, with D unclear. The CDR3 consists of 15 residues. The germline V gene has CDR1 LNHDA and CDR2 SQIVND (reference sequence). The CDR3 spells CASSISGVVTDAQYF. CDR3 nucleotide sequence: TGTGCCAGTAGTATATCAGGCGTGGTCACAGATGCGCAGTATTTT. The whole variable domain, filled in from reference TRBV19 and TRBJ2-3, reads DGGITQSPKYLFRKEGQNVTLSCEQNLNHDAMYWYRQDPGQGLRLIYYSQIVNDFQKGDIAEGYSVSREKKESFPLTVTSAQKNPTAFYLCASSISGVVTDAQYFGPGTRLTVL.

This sequence joins TRBV27 and TRBJ1-3; D not certain. Trimming stripped 5 bases from V and 2 bases from J, with 13 bases between. The CDR3 loop spans 15 amino acids. From germline, CDR1 is MNHEY and CDR2 SMNVEV (reference sequence). This chain's CDR3 is CASSQYSTTGNTIYF. CDR3 nucleotides: TGTGCCAGCAGTCAATACTCGACAACTGGAAACACCATATATTTT.

This clonotype was seen repeatedly, ten times or more. V gene TRBV19 combines with J gene TRBJ1-2; the D is unclear. V lost 7 bases and J 0 bases, leaving 15 bases between the germline ends. This CDR3 comprises 15 residues. Per germline, CDR1 LNHDA and CDR2 SQIVND (reference sequence). CDR3 bases: TGTGCCAGTAATAAGGTATCCGACGCTAACTATGGCTACACCTTC. Translated, it gives CASNKVSDANYGYTF. Full variable domain (remainder filled in from reference TRBV19 and TRBJ1-2): DGGITQSPKYLFRKEGQNVTLSCEQNLNHDAMYWYRQDPGQGLRLIYYSQIVNDFQKGDIAEGYSVSREKKESFPLTVTSAQKNPTAFYLCASNKVSDANYGYTFGSGTRLTVV.

This clonotype has more than one count but fewer than ten. The CDR3 sequence is CASSLERTGSVTGELFF. Here the CDR3 DNA reads TGTGCCAGCAGCCTAGAACGGACAGGGTCGGTCACCGGGGAGCTGTTTTTT. The chain links TRBV11-1 to TRBJ2-2; 8 bases are a match to TRBD1. CDR3 length: 17 amino acids. After removal of 5 bases from V and 4 bases from J, the junction contained 12 bases not matched to a gene. Per the germline V gene, CDR1 is SGHAT and CDR2 is FQDESV (reference sequence). The whole variable domain, filled in from reference TRBV11-1 and TRBJ2-2, reads EAEVAQSPRYKITEKSQAVAFWCDPISGHATLYWYRQILGQGPELLVQFQDESVVDDSQLPKDRFSAERLKGVDSTLKIQPAELGDSAMYLCASSLERTGSVTGELFFGEGSRLTVL.

This clonotype was found many times. This rearrangement joins TRBV20-1 to TRBJ1-2; TRBD1 might be the D (5 bases). The length of the CDR3 is 15 residues. V dropped 5 bases and J dropped 2 bases, with 18 bases sitting between them. The germline CDR1 and CDR2 sequences are DFQATT and SNEGSKA (reference sequence). CDR3 DNA sequence: TGCAGTGCTGAAAACCGGGACGGCGAAAACTATGGCTACACCTTC. It yields the protein CSAENRDGENYGYTF.

The V gene is TRBV11-1, the J gene TRBJ1-4, with a tentative D call TRBD1 (5 bases). The CDR3 is made up of 16 amino acids. V was clipped by 6 bases and J by 0 bases, with 14 bases between them. Germline V gene sequence: CDR1 SGHAT, CDR2 FQDESV (reference sequence). The CDR3 loop reads CASRPTAIPTNEKLFF. DNA of the CDR3: TGTGCCAGCAGACCGACAGCCATTCCAACTAATGAAAAACTGTTTTTT.

Turning to this clonotype: Because it lacks the conserved phenylalanine or tryptophan at the end, this CDR3 is likely a read error. The chain carries TRBV5-4 and TRBJ1-6, with 9 bases that match TRBD1. Germline V gene lookup returns CDR1 SGHNT and CDR2 YYREEE (reference sequence). This CDR3 comprises 18 residues. The CDR3 DNA sequence: TGTGCTAGCAGCTGGGACAGGGACACCCAAACCCATAATTCACCCCTCCACTCT. This codes for CASSWDRDTQTHNSPLHS.

There are many counts of this clonotype. This chain links TRBV7-2 with TRBJ1-4; tentatively, D is TRBD1 (5 bases). There are 13 residues in the CDR3. The germline gives CDR1 SGHTA, CDR2 FQGNSA. The V end lost 5 bases, the J end lost 6 bases, and 10 bases lay between the germline ends. The CDR3 coding sequence is TGTGCCAGCAGCCTCCGGGACGATGAAAAACTGTTTTTT. Protein: CASSLRDDEKLFF.

Of note for this clonotype: Germline is not matched at one junction end, which may reflect a read error. V usage is TRBV11-2 and J usage is TRBJ2-4; 13 bases are a match to TRBD2. The length of the CDR3 is 13 residues. Germline CDR1 SGHAT, CDR2 FQNNGV. The CDR3 is CASSPGLAGIKNF. In DNA form, the CDR3 reads TGTGCCAGCAGCCCGGGACTAGCGGGGATTAAGAACTTC.

The gene calls are TRBV10-3 and TRBJ2-1; weak D call: TRBD1 (6 bases). V lost 2 bases and J 6 bases, leaving 11 bases between the germline ends. The germline CDR1 and CDR2 sequences are ENHRY and SYGVKD. The CDR3 contains 14 residues. The CDR3 coding sequence is TGTGCCATCAGTGAGATTACAGGGCGCAATGAGCAGTTCTTC. Amino acid sequence: CAISEITGRNEQFF.